The T cell receptor (beta chain) described here comes from a study of technical replicates of blood from a handful of donors. Measured with immunoSEQ multiplex PCR; TCRdb has only the in-frame clones, and not every one. The sample includes tens of thousands of clones, over 90% of them seen just once. The germline V and J ends were trimmed by 2 bases and 8 bases, with 18 bases remaining between them. Per germline, CDR1 SGHTS and CDR2 YDEGEE. This CDR3 has 15 residues. This clone was observed once. The sequenced material came from T cells isolated from PBMCs. The chain has TRBV5-8 and TRBJ2-3; D perhaps matches TRBD1 (6 bases). This TCR came from a human donor in good health. The CDR3 sequence: CASSLRDTSSGTQYF. CDR3 DNA sequence: TGTGCCAGCAGCTTAAGGGACACCTCCAGTGGTACGCAGTATTTT. The variable domain in full, with the rest retrieved from reference TRBV5-8 and TRBJ2-3, is EAGVTQSPTHLIKTRGQQATLRCSPISGHTSVYWYQQALGLGLQFLLWYDEGEERNRGNFPPRFSGRQFPNYSSELNVNALELEDSALYLCASSLRDTSSGTQYFGPGTRLTVL.